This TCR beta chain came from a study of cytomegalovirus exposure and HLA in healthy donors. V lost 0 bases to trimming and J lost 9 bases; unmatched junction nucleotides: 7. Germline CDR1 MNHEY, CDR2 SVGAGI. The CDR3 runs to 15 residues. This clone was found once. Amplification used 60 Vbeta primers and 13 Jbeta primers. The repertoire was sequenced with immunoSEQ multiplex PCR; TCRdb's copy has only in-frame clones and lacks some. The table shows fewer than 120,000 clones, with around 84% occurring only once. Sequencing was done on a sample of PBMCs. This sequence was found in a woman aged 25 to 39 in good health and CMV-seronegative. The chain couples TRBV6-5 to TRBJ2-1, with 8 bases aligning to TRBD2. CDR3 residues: CASSYSGGGYFEQFF. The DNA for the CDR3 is TGTGCCAGCAGTTACTCGGGCGGGGGGTACTTTGAGCAGTTCTTC.